This entry features one T cell receptor (beta chain) sequence. The junction departs from germline at one end; a sequencing error may be responsible. Other nucleotide sequences in the sample specify the same CDR3. These data come from a study of regulatory and conventional T cells in RAG deficiency. Blood CD4+ CD25-low CD127-high conventional T cells supplied the genomic DNA template. The method was immunoSEQ multiplex PCR; TCRdb's version includes in-frame clones alone and lacks a portion of them. The sample carries about 50,000 clones, approximately 90% recorded once. These sequences were also reported in another study, on regulatory T cells. From that paper: Amplification used 52 TRBV primers and 13 TRBJ primers.

The TCR was taken from a human donor in good health. The sample comprised CD4+ effector T cells sorted from blood.

The CDR3 here is CASSEAETSGYNEQFF. The DNA of the CDR3 is TGCGCCAGCAGTGAAGCGGAGACTAGCGGGTACAATGAGCAGTTCTTC. The rearrangement joins TRBV6-1 to TRBJ2-1; TRBD2 matches at 10 bases. The CDR3 has 16 residues. Germline V gene lookup returns CDR1 MNHNS and CDR2 SASEGT.